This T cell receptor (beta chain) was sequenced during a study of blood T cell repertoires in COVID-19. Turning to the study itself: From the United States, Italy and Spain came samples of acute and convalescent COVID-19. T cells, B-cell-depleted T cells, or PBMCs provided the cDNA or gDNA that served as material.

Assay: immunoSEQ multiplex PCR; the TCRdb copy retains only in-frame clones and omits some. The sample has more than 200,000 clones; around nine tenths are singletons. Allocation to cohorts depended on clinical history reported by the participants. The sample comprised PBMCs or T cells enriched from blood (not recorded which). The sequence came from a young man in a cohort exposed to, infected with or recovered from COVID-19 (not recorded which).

The CDR3 loop is CASSLWGGDEKLFF. CDR3 sequence (DNA): TGTGCCAGCAGCTTATGGGGGGGAGACGAAAAACTGTTTTTT. V gene TRBV7-9 combines with J gene TRBJ1-4; D might be TRBD1 (5 bases). In germline, CDR1 is SEHNR, CDR2 FQNEAQ (reference sequence). This CDR3 has 14 residues. V was pared by 2 bases and J by 8 bases, with 12 bases between.